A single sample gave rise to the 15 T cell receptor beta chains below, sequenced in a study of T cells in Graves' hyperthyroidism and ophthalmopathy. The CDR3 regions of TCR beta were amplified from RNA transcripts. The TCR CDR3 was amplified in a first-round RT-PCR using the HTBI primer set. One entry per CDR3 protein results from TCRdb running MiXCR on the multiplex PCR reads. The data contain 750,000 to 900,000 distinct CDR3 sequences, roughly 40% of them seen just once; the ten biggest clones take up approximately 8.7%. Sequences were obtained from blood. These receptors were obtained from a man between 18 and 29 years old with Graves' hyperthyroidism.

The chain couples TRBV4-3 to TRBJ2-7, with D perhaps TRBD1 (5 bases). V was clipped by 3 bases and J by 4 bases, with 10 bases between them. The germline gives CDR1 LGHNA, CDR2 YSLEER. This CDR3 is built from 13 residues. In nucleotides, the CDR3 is TGCGCCAGCAGCCATTCCAGGGATTACGAGCAGTACTTC. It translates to CASSHSRDYEQYF.

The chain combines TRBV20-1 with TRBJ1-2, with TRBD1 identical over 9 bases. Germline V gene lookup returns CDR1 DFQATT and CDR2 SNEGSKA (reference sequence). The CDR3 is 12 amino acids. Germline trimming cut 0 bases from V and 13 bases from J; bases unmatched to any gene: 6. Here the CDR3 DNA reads TGCAGTGCTAGAGAGGGGACAGGGCCCACCACCTTC. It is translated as CSAREGTGPTTF.

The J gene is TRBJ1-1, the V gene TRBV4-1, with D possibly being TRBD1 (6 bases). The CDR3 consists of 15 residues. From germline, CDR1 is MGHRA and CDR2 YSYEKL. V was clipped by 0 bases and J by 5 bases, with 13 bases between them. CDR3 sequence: CASSQDARGGTEAFF. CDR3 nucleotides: TGCGCCAGCAGCCAAGACGCCAGGGGTGGGACTGAAGCTTTCTTT.

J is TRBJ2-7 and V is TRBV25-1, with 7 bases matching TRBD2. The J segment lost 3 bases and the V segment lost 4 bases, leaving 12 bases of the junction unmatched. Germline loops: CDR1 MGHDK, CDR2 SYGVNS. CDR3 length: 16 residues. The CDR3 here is CASSAMGGLEGYEQYF. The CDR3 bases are TGTGCCAGCAGTGCTATGGGTGGACTAGAGGGCTACGAGCAGTACTTC.

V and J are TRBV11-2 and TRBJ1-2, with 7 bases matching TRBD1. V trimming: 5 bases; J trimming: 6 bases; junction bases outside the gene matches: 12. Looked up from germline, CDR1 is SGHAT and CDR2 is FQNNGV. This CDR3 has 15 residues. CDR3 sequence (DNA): TGTGCCAGCAGCCCGACAGGGAGTTTTGACAATGGCTACACCTTC. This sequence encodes CASSPTGSFDNGYTF. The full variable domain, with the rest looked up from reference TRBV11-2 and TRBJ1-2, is EAGVAQSPRYKIIEKRQSVAFWCNPISGHATLYWYQQILGQGPKLLIQFQNNGVVDDSQLPKDRFSAERLKGVDSTLKIQPAKLEDSAVYLCASSPTGSFDNGYTFGSGTRLTVV.

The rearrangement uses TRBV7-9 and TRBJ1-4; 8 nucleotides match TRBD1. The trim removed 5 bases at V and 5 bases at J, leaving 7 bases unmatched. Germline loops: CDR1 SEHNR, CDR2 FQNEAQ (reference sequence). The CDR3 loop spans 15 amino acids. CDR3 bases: TGTGCCAGCAGCCGCCCGACAGGGGTAAATGAAAAACTGTTTTTT. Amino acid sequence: CASSRPTGVNEKLFF.

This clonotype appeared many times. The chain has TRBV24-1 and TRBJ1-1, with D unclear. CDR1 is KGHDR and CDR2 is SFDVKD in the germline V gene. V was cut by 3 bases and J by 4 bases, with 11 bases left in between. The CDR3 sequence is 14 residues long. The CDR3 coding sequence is TGTGCCACCAGTGATAGTCTGGCCCCCACTGAAGCTTTCTTT. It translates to CATSDSLAPTEAFF.

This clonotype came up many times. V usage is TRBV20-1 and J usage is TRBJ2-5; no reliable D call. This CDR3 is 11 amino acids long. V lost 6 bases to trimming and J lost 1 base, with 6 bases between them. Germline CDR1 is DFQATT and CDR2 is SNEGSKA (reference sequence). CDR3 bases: TGCAGTGCGTCTCTCCAAGAGACCCAGTACTTC. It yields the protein CSASLQETQYF.

For the CDR3, the DNA is TGCGCCAGCAGCCGAACCCAGAACACCGGGGAGCTGTTTTTT. Translated, it gives CASSRTQNTGELFF. V gene TRBV4-1 combines with J gene TRBJ2-2; unclear D gene. CDR3 size: 14 residues. Germline V gene sequence: CDR1 MGHRA, CDR2 YSYEKL. Trimming cost V 4 bases and J 1 base, with 7 bases left between them.

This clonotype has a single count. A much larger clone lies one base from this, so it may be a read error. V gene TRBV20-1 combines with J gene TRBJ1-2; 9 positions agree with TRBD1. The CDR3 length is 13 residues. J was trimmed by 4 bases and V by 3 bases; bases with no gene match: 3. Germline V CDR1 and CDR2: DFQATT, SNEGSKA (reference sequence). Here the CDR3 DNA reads TGCAGTGCTAGGGGGGACAGGGTCTATGGCTACACCTTC. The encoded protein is CSARGDRVYGYTF.

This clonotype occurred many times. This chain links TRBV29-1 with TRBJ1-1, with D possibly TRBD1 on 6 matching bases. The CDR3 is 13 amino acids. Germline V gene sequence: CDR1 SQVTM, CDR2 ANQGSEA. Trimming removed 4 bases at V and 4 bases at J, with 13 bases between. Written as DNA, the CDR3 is TGCAGCGTTGGAGTGGAAGGGGGCACTGAAGCTTTCTTT. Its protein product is CSVGVEGGTEAFF.

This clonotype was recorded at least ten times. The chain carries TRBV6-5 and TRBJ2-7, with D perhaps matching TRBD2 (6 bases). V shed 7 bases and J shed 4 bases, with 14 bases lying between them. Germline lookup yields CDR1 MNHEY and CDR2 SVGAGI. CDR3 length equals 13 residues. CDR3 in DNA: TGTGCCAGCAACTCGGGGGTCTCGTACGAGCAGTACTTC. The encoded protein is CASNSGVSYEQYF.

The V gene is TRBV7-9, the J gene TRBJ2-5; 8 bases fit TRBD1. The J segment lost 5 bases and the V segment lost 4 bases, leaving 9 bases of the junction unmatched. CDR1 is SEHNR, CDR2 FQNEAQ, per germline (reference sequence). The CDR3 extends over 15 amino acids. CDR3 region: CASSSTPTGGETQYF. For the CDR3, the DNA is TGTGCCAGCAGCTCCACTCCCACAGGGGGGGAGACCCAGTACTTC.

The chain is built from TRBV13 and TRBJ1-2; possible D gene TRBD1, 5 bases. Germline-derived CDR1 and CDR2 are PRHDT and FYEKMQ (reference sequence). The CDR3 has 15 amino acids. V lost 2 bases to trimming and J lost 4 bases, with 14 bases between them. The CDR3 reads CASSLMAGLSYGYTF. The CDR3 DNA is TGTGCCAGCAGCTTAATGGCAGGGCTTTCCTATGGCTACACCTTC.

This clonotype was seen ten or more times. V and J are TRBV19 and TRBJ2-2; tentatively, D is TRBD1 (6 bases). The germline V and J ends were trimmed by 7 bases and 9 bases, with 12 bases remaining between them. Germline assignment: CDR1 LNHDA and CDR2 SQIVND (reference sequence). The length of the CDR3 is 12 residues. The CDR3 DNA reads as TGTGCCAGTACCACAGGGAGCAGGGAGCTGTTTTTT. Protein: CASTTGSRELFF.